This T cell receptor beta chain derives from a study of shared clonotypes between healthy human individuals. Germline V lookup: CDR1 SGHVS, CDR2 FNYEAQ. The CDR3 loop spans 15 amino acids. V was cut by 5 bases and J by 8 bases, with 18 bases left in between. Method: immunoSEQ multiplex PCR; TCRdb's copy keeps in-frame clones and lacks some. Altogether roughly 650,000 clones are present, 90% to 97% being singletons, with the ten largest covering around 0.1%. In the naive CD8 group, cells lacked CD45RO and were positively selected for CCR7, so terminally differentiated effector memory CD45RA+ cells were left out.

The sample comprised naive CD8+ T cells sorted from blood. The sequence came from a woman younger than 45 in good health. This rearrangement joins TRBV7-6 to TRBJ1-4, with a tentative D call TRBD1 (5 bases). CDR3 sequence reads: CASSPNLGVQEKLFF. In nucleotides, the CDR3 is TGTGCCAGCAGCCCTAATTTAGGGGTTCAGGAAAAACTGTTTTTT. The full variable domain, rest sourced from reference TRBV7-6 and TRBJ1-4, is GAGVSQSPRYKVTKRGQDVALRCDPISGHVSLYWYRQALGQGPEFLTYFNYEAQQDKSGLPNDRFSAERPEGSISTLTIQRTEQRDSAMYRCASSPNLGVQEKLFFGSGTQLSVL.